The clone carrying this T cell receptor (beta chain) was counted ten times or more. V lost 4 bases and J lost 1, with 15 bases in between. The germline gives CDR1 SGDLS, CDR2 YYNGEE. There are 15 residues in the CDR3. TCRdb analysed the 5' RACE reads with MiXCR anew, one entry per CDR3 protein. Of roughly 42,000 distinct CDR3 sequences in the sample, less than 3.5% were seen once. The data originate from a study of CD8 T cells in ankylosing spondylitis. The clonotype was recovered from a male donor with ankylosing spondylitis or in good health (not recorded which). The sequenced material came from blood, either unsorted or a sorted T cell fraction (not recorded which). This sequence joins TRBV9 and TRBJ2-7; weak D call: TRBD2 (5 bases). The CDR3 sequence: CASSPSGGYSYEQYF. The DNA of the CDR3 is TGTGCCAGCAGCCCGAGCGGAGGATATTCCTACGAGCAGTACTTC. The whole variable domain, filled in from reference TRBV9 and TRBJ2-7, reads DSGVTQTPKHLITATGQRVTLRCSPRSGDLSVYWYQQSLDQGLQFLIQYYNGEERAKGNILERFSAQQFPDLHSELNLSSLELGDSALYFCASSPSGGYSYEQYFGPGTRLTVT.